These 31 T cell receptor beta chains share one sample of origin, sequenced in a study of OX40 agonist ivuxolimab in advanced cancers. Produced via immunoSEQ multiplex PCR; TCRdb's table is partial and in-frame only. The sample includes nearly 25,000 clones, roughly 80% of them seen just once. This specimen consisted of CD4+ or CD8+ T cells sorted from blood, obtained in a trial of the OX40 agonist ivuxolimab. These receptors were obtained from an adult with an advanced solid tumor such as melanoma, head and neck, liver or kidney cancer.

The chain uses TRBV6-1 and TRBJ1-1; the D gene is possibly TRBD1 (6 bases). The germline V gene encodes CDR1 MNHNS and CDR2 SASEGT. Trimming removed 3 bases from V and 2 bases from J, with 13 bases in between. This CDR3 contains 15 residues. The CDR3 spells CASSDPLQGNTEAFF. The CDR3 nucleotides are TGTGCCAGCAGTGATCCCCTACAGGGCAACACTGAAGCTTTCTTT.

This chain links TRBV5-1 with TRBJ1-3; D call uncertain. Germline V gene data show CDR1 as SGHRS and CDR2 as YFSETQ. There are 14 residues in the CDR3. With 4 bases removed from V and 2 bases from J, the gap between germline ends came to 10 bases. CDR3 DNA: TGCGCCAGCAGCCTACCCGGGACTGGAAACACCATATATTTT. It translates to CASSLPGTGNTIYF.

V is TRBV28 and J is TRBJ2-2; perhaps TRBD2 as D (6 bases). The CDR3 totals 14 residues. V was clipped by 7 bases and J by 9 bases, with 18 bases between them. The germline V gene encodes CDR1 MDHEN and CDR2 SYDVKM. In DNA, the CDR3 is TGTGCCAGCATGGGCGGGGTTAGGTACAGGGAGCTGTTTTTT. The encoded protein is CASMGGVRYRELFF.

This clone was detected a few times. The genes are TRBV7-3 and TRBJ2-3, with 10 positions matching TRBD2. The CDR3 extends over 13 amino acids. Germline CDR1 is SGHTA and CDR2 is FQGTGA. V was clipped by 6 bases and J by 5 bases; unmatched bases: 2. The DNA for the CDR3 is TGTGCCAGCAGTTCTAGCGGGGGAGATACGCAGTATTTT. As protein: CASSSSGGDTQYF.

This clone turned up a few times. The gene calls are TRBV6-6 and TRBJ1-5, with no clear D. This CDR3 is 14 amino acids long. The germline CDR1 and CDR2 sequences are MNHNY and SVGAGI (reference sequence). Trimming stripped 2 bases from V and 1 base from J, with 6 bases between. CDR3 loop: CASSYLGSNQPQHF. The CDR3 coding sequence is TGTGCCAGCAGTTACCTTGGGAGCAATCAGCCCCAGCATTTT.

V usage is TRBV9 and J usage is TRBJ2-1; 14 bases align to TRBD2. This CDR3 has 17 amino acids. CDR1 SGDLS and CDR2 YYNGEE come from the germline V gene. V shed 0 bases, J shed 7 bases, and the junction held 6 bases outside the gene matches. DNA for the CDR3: TGTGCCAGCAGCGTAGGGACTAGCGGGGGGAGTAAAAATGAGCAGTTCTTC. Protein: CASSVGTSGGSKNEQFF.

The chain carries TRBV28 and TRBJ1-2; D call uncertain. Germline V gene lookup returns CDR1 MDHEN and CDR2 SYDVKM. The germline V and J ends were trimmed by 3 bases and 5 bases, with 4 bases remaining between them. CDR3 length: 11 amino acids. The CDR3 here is CASSFTYGYTF. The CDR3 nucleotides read TGTGCCAGCAGTTTTACGTATGGCTACACCTTC.

The CDR3 loop is CSVAKIRGEETQYF. The CDR3 DNA is TGCAGCGTGGCTAAAATTCGGGGGGAAGAGACCCAGTACTTC. The chain couples TRBV29-1 to TRBJ2-5, with TRBD2 identical over 7 bases. After removal of 6 bases from V and 3 bases from J, the junction contained 10 bases not matched to a gene. The CDR3 has 14 amino acids. The germline V gene has CDR1 SQVTM and CDR2 ANQGSEA.

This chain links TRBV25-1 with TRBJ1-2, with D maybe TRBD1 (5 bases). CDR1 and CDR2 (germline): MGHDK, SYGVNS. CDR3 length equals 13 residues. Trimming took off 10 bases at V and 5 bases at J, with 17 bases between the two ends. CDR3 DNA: TGTGCCACCGCGACGGGGGTGGGATATGGCTACACCTTC. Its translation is CATATGVGYGYTF.

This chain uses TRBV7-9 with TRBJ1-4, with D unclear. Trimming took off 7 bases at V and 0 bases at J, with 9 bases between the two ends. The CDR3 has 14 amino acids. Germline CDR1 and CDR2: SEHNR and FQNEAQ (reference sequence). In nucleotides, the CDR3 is TGTGCCAGCACCGGAGGGACAACTAATGAAAAACTGTTTTTT. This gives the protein CASTGGTTNEKLFF.

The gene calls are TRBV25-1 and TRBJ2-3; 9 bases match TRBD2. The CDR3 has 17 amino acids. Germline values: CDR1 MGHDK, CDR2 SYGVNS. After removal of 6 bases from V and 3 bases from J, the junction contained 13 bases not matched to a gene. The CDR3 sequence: CASRDPWGGGATDTQYF. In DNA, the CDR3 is TGTGCCAGCAGGGATCCCTGGGGCGGGGGGGCGACAGATACGCAGTATTTT.

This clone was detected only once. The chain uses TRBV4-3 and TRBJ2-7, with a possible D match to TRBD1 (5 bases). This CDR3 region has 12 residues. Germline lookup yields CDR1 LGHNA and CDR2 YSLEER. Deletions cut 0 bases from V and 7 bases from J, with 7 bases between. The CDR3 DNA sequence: TGCGCCAGCAGCCAAGATAGGGGTGAGCAGTACTTC. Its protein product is CASSQDRGEQYF.

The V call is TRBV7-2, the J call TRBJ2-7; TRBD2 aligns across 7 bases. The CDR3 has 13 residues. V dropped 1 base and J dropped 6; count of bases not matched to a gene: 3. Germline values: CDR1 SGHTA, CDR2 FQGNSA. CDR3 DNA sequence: TGTGCCAGCAGCTTAGGACTAGCTAGCGAGCAGTACTTC. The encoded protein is CASSLGLASEQYF.

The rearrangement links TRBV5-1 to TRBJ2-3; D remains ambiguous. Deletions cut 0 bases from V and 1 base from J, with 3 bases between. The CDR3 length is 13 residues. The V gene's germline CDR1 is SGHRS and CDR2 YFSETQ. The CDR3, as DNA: TGCGCCAGCAGCTTGGGTCGCACAGATACGCAGTATTTT. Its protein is CASSLGRTDTQYF.

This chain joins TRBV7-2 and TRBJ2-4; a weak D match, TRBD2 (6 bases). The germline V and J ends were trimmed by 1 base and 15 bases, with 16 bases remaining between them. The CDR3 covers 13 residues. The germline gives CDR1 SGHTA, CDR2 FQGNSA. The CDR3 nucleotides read TGTGCCAGCAGCTTAGGGGGGGACTTCCCCCCGTACTTC. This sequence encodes CASSLGGDFPPYF.

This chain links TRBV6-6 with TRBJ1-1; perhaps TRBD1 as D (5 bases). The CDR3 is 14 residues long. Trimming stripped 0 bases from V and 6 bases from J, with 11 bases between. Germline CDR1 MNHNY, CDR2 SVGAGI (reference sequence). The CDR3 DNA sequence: TGTGCCAGCAGTTACTCGACAGCCTCCCCTGAAGCTTTCTTT. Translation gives CASSYSTASPEAFF.

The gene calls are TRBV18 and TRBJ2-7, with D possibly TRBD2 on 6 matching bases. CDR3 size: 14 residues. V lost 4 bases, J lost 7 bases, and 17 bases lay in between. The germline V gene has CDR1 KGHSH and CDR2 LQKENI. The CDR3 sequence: CASSLKGTSDEQYF. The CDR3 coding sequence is TGTGCCAGCTCACTGAAAGGGACTTCTGATGAGCAGTACTTC.

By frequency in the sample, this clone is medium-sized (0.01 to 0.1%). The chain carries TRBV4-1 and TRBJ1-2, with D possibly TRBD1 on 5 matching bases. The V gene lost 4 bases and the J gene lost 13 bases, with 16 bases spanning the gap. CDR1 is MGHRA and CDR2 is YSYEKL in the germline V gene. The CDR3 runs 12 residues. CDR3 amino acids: CASSRRDDELTF. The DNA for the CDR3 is TGCGCCAGCAGCCGCCGGGACGATGAGCTCACCTTC.

The chain's CDR3 is CASSLARGNTEAFF. For the CDR3, the DNA is TGTGCCAGCAGCTTAGCGAGGGGTAACACTGAAGCTTTCTTT. The rearrangement uses TRBV7-2 and TRBJ1-1; perhaps TRBD1 as D (5 bases). Trimming took 0 bases from V and 2 from J, leaving 7 bases between them. Germline CDR1 is SGHTA and CDR2 is FQGNSA. The CDR3 covers 14 residues.

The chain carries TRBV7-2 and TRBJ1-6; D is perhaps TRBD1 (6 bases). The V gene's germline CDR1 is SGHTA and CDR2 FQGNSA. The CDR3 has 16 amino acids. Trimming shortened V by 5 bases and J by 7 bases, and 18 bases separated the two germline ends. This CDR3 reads CASSPQGRGRNSPLHF. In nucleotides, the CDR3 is TGTGCCAGCAGCCCCCAGGGGAGGGGTAGGAATTCACCCCTCCACTTT. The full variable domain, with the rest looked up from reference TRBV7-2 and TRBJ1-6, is GAGVSQSPSNKVTEKGKDVELRCDPISGHTALYWYRQSLGQGLEFLIYFQGNSAPDKSGLPSDRFSAERTGGSVSTLTIQRTQQEDSAVYLCASSPQGRGRNSPLHFGNGTRLTVT.

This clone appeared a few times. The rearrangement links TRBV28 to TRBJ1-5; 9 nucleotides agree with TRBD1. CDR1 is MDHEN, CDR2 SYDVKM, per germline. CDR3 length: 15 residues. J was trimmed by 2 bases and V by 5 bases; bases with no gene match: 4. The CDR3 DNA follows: TGTGCCAGCAGTACAGGGGGCGGGGGCAATCAGCCCCAGCATTTT. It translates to CASSTGGGGNQPQHF.

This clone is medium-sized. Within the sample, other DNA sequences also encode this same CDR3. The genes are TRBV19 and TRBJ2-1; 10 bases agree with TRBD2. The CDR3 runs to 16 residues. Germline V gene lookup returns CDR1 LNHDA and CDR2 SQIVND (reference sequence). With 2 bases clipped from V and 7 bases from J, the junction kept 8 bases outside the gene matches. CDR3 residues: CASSISLLAGKNEQFF. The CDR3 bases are TGTGCCAGTAGTATATCACTACTAGCGGGAAAGAATGAGCAGTTCTTC.

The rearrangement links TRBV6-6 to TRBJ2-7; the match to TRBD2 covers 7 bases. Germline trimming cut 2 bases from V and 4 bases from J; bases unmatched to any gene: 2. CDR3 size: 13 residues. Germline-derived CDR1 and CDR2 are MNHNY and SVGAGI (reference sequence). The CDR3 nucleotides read TGTGCCAGCAGTTACGACGGGGGGTACGAGCAGTACTTC. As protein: CASSYDGGYEQYF.

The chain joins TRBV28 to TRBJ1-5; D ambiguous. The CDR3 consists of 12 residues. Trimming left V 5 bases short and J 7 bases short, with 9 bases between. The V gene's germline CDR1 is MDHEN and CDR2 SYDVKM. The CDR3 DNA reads TGTGCCAGCAGTCTCCTGAGGCAGCCCCAGCATTTT. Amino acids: CASSLLRQPQHF. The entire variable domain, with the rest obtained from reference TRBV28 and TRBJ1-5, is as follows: DVKVTQSSRYLVKRTGEKVFLECVQDMDHENMFWYRQDPGLGLRLIYFSYDVKMKEKGDIPEGYSVSREKKERFSLILESASTNQTSMYLCASSLLRQPQHFGDGTRLSIL.

Written as DNA, the CDR3 is TGTGCCAGCAGCCAAGGATGGGTAGAGGAGGAAAAACTGTTTTTT. It is translated as CASSQGWVEEEKLFF. The chain combines TRBV4-2 with TRBJ1-4; no definite D call. Deletions cut 1 base from V and 8 bases from J, with 14 bases between. Germline V gives CDR1 LGHNA, CDR2 YNFKEQ. There are 15 residues in the CDR3.

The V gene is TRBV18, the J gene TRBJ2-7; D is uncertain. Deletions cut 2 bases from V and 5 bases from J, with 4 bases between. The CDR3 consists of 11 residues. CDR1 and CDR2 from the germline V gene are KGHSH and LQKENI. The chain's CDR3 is CASSPENEQYF. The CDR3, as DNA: TGTGCCAGCTCACCAGAGAACGAGCAGTACTTC.

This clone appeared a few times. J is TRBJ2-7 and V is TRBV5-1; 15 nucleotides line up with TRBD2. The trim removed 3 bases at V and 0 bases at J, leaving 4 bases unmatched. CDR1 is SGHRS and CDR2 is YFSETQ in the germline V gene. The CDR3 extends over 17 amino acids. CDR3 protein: CASSWTSGGASSYEQYF. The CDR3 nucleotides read TGCGCCAGCAGCTGGACTAGCGGGGGGGCCAGCTCCTACGAGCAGTACTTC.

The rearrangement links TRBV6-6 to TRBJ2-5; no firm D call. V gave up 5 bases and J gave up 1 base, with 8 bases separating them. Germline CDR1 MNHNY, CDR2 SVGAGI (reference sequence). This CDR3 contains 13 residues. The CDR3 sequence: CASSKQPQETQYF. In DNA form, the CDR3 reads TGTGCCAGCAGTAAACAGCCCCAAGAGACCCAGTACTTC.

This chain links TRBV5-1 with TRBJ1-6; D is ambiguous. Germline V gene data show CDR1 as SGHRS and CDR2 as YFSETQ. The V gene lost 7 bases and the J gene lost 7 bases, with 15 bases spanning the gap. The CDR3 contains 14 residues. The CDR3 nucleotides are TGCGCCAGCCGACCTTCTGTGGGGAATTCACCCCTCCACTTT. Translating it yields CASRPSVGNSPLHF.

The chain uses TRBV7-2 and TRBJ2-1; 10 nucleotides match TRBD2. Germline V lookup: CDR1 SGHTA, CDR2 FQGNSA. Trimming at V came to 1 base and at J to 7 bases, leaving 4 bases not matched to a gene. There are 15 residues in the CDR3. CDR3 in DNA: TGTGCCAGCAGCTTAGTAGCGGGAGGCGGTAATGAGCAGTTCTTC. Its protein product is CASSLVAGGGNEQFF. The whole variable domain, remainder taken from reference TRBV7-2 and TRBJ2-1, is GAGVSQSPSNKVTEKGKDVELRCDPISGHTALYWYRQSLGQGLEFLIYFQGNSAPDKSGLPSDRFSAERTGGSVSTLTIQRTQQEDSAVYLCASSLVAGGGNEQFFGPGTRLTVL.

CDR3 residues: CAIRKTMNTEAFF. CDR3 bases: TGTGCCATCCGGAAAACAATGAACACTGAAGCTTTCTTT. The V call is TRBV10-3, the J call TRBJ1-1; D unresolved. This CDR3 contains 13 residues. In germline, CDR1 is ENHRY, CDR2 SYGVKD. Trimming left V 8 bases short and J 0 bases short, with 10 bases between.